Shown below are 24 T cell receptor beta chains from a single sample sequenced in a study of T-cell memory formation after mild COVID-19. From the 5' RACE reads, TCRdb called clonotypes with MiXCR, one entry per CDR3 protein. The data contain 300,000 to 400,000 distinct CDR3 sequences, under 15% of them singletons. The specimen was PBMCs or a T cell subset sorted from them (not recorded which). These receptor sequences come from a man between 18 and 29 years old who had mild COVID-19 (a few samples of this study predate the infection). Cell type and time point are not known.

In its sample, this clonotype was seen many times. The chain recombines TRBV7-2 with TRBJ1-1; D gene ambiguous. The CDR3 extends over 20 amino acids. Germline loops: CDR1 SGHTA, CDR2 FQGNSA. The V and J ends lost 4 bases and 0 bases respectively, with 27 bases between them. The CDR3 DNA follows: TGTGCCAGCAGCTCGAGACGTAGGCAGACACATCAAATCATGAACACTGAAGCTTTCTTT. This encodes CASSSRRRQTHQIMNTEAFF.

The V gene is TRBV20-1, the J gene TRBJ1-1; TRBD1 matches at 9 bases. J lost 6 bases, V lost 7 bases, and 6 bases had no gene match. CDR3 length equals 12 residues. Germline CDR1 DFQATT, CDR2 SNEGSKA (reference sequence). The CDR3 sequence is CSVNRGPSEAFF. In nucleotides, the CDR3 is TGCAGTGTAAACAGGGGGCCTTCTGAAGCTTTCTTT.

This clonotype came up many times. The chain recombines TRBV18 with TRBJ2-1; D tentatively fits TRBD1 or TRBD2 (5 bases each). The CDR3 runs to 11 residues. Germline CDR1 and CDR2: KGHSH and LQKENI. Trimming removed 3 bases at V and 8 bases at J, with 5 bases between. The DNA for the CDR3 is TGTGCCAGCTCACCGGGGGATGAGCAGTTCTTC. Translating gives CASSPGDEQFF.

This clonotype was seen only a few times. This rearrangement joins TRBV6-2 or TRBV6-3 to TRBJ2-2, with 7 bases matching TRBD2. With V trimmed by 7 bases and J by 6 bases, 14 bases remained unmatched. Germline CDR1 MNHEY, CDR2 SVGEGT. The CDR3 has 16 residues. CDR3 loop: CASTPRGGDRAGELFF. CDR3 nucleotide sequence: TGTGCCAGCACCCCTCGGGGAGGGGATCGAGCCGGGGAGCTGTTTTTT.

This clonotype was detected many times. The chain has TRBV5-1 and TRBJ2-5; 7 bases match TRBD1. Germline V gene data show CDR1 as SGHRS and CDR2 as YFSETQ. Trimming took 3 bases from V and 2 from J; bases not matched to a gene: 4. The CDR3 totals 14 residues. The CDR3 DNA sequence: TGCGCCAGCAGCTCCATGACAGGGCAAGAGACCCAGTACTTC. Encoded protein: CASSSMTGQETQYF.

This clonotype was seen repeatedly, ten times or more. Here the CDR3 reads CASSLGLAGVETQYF. In DNA, the CDR3 is TGCGCCAGCAGCTTAGGACTAGCGGGGGTTGAGACCCAGTACTTC. The rearrangement joins TRBV5-1 to TRBJ2-5, with 13 bases that match TRBD2. V was clipped by 2 bases and J by 5 bases; unmatched bases: 3. Per germline, CDR1 SGHRS and CDR2 YFSETQ. This CDR3 comprises 15 residues.

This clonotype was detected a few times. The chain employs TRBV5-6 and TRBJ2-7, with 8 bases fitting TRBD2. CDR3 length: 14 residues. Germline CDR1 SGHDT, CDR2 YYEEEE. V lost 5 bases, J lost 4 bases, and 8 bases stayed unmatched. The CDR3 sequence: CASRKRGGPYEQYF. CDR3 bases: TGTGCCAGCAGAAAACGGGGGGGCCCTTACGAGCAGTACTTC. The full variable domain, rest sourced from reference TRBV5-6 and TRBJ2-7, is DAGVTQSPTHLIKTRGQQVTLRCSPKSGHDTVSWYQQALGQGPQFIFQYYEEEERQRGNFPDRFSGHQFPNYSSELNVNALLLGDSALYLCASRKRGGPYEQYFGPGTRLTVT.

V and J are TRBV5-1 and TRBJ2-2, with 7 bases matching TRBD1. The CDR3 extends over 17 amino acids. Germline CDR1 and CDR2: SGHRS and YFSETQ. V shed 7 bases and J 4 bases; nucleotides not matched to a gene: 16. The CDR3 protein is CASGTSRTGSGTGELFF. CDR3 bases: TGCGCCAGCGGGACCTCTCGGACAGGCTCAGGCACCGGGGAGCTGTTTTTT.

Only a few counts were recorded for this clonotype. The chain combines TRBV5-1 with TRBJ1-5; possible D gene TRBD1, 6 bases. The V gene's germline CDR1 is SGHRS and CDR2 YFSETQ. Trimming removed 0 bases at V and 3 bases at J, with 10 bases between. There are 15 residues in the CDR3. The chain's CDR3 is CASSLAGTYNQPQHF. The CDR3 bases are TGCGCCAGCAGCTTGGCCGGGACATACAATCAGCCCCAGCATTTT.

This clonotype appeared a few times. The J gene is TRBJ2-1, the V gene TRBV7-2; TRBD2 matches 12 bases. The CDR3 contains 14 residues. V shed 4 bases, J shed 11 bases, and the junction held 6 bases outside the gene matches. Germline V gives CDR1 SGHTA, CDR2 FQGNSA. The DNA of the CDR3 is TGTGCCAGCAGCTCCCGGACTAGCGGGATTAAGCAGTTCTTC. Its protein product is CASSSRTSGIKQFF. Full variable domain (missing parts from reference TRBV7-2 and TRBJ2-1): GAGVSQSPSNKVTEKGKDVELRCDPISGHTALYWYRQSLGQGLEFLIYFQGNSAPDKSGLPSDRFSAERTGGSVSTLTIQRTQQEDSAVYLCASSSRTSGIKQFFGPGTRLTVL.

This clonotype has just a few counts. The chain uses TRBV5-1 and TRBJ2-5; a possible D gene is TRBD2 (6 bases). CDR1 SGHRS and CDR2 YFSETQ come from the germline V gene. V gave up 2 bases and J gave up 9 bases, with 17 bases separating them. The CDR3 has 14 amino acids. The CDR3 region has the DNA TGCGCCAGCAGCTTTAGCGGTGGCGGTGAGTCCCAGTACTTC. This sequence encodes CASSFSGGGESQYF.

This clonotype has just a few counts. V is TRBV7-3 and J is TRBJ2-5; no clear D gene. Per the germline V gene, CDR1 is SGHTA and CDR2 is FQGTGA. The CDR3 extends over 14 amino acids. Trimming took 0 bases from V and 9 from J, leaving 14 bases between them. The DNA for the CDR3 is TGTGCCAGCAGCTTAACAGAGGCCGCCGAGGCCCAGTACTTC. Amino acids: CASSLTEAAEAQYF.

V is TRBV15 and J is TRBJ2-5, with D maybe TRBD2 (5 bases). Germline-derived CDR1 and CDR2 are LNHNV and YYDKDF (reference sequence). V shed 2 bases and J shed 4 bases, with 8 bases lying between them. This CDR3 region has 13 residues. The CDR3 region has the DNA TGTGCCACCAGCAGACTAGCAACAGAGACCCAGTACTTC. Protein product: CATSRLATETQYF.

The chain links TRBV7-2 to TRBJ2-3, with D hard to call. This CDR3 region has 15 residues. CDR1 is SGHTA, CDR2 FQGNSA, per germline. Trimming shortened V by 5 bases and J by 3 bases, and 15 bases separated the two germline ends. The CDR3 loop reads CASSRRRLLTDTQYF. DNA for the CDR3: TGTGCCAGCAGCCGGCGCCGACTCCTTACAGATACGCAGTATTTT.

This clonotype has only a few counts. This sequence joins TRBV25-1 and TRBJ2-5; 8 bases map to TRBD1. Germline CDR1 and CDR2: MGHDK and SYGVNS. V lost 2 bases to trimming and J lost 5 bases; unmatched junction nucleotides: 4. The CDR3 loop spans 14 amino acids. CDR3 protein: CASSEATGAETQYF. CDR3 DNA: TGTGCCAGCAGTGAAGCGACAGGGGCGGAGACCCAGTACTTC.

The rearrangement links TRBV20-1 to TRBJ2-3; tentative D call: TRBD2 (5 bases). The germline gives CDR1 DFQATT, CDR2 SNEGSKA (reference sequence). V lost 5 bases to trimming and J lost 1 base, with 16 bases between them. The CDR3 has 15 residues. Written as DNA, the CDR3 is TGCAGTGCTTTAAGGAGGTTCCGGGGCACAGATACGCAGTATTTT. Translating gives CSALRRFRGTDTQYF.

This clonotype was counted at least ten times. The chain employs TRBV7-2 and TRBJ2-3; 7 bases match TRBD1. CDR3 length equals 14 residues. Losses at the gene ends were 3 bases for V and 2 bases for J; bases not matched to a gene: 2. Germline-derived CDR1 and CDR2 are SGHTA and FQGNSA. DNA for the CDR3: TGTGCCAGCAGCTTCACAGGGGTCACAGATACGCAGTATTTT. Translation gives CASSFTGVTDTQYF.

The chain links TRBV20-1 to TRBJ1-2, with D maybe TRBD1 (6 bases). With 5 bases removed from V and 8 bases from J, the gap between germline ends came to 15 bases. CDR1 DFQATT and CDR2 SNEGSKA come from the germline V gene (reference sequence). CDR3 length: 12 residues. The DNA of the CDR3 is TGCAGTGCTTATACAGGGCCCTCCGGCTACACCTTC. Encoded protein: CSAYTGPSGYTF.

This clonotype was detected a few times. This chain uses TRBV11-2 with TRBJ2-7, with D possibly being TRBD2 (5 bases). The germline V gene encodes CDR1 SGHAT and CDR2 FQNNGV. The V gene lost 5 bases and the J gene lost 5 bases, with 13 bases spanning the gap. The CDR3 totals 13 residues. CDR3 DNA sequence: TGTGCCAGCAGCAGCGGATCGGGGAACGAGCAGTACTTC. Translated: CASSSGSGNEQYF.

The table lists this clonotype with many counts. The CDR3 DNA reads TGTGCCAGCAGCCCCTATAGCGGGGGGCCAGGAGAGACCCAGTACTTC. Translation gives CASSPYSGGPGETQYF. The chain employs TRBV9 and TRBJ2-5; 10 bases are shared with TRBD2. Losses at the gene ends were 4 bases for V and 4 bases for J; bases not matched to a gene: 10. CDR3 length equals 16 residues. Germline V gene sequence: CDR1 SGDLS, CDR2 YYNGEE.

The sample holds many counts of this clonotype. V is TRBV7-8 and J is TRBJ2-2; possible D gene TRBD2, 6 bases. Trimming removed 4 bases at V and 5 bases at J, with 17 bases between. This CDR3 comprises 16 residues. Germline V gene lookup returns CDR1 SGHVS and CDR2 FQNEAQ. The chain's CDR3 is CASSSGGFLWTGELFF. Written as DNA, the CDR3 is TGTGCCAGCAGCTCTGGGGGGTTCTTATGGACCGGGGAGCTGTTTTTT.

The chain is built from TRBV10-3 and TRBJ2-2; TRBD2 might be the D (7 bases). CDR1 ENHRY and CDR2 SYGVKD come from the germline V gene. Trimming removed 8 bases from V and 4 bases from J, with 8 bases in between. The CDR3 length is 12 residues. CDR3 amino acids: CAIGGATGELFF. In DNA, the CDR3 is TGTGCCATCGGGGGGGCCACCGGGGAGCTGTTTTTT.

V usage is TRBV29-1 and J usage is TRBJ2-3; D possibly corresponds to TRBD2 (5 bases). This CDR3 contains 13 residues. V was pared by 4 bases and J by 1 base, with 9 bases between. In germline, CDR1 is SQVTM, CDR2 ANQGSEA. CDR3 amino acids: CSVVNGGTDTQYF. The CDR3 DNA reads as TGCAGCGTTGTTAACGGGGGCACAGATACGCAGTATTTT.

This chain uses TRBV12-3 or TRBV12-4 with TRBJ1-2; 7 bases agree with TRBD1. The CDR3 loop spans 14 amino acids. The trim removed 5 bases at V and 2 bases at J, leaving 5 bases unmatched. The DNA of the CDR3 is TGTGCCAGCAGTGGGACAGTCAGAAACTATGGCTACACCTTC. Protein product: CASSGTVRNYGYTF.